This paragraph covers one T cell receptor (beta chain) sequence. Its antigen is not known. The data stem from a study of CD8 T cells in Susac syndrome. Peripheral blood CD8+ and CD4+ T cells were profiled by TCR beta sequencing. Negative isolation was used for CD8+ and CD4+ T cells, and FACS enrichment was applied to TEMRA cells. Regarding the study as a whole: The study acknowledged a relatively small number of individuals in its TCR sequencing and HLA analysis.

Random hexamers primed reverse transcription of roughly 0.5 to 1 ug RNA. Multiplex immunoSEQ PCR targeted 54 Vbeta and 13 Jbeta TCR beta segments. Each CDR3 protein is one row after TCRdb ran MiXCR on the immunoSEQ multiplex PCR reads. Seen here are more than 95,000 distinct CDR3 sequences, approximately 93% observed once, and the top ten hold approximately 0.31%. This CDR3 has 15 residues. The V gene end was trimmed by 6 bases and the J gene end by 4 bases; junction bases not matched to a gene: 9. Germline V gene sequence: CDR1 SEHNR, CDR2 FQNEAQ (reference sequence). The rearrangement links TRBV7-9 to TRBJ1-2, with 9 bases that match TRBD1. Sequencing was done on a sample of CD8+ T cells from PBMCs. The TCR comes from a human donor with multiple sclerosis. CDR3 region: CASSYPGQGGYGYTF. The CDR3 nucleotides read TGTGCCAGCAGTTATCCGGGACAGGGCGGCTATGGCTACACCTTC.